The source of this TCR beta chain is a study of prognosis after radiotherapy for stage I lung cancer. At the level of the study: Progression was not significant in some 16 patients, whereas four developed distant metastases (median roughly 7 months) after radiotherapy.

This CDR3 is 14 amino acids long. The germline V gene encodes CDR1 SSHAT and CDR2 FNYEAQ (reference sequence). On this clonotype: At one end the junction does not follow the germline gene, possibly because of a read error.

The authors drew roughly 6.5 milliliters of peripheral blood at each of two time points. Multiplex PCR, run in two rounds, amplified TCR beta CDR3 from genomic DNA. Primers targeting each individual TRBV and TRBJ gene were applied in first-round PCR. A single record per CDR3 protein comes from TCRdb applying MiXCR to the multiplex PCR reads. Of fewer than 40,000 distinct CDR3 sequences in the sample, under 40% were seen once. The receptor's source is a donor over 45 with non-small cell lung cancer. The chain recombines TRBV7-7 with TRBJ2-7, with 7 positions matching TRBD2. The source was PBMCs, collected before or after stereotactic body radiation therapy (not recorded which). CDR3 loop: CASSPGLSGDEQYF. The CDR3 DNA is TGTGCTAGCAGCCCGGGACTATCTGGGGACGAGCAGTACTTC.